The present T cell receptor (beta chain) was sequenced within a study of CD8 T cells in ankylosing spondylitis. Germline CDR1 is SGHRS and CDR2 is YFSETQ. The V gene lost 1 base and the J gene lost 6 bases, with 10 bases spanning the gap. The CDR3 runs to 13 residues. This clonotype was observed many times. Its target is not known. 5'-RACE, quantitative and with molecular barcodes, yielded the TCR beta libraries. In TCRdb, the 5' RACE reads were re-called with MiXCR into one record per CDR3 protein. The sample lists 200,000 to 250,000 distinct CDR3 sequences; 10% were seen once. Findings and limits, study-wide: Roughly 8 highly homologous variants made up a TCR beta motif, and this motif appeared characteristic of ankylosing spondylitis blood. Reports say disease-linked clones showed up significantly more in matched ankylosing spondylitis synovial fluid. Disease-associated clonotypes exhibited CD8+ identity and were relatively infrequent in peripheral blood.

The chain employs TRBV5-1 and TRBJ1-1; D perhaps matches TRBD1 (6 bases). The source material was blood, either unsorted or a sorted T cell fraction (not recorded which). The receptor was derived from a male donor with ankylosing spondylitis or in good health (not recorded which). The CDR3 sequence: CASSLWGASEAFF. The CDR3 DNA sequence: TGCGCCAGCAGCTTGTGGGGGGCGTCTGAAGCTTTCTTT.